This TCR beta chain is from a study of cytomegalovirus exposure and HLA in healthy donors. Study-wide results and caveats: CMV serostatus alone was available as immune exposure information. An analysis done earlier found most TCR beta V segments productive about 90% or about 30% of the time.

Points on this clone: Antigen: not known.

With 60 Vbeta and 13 Jbeta primers, the PCR was carried out. Assay used: immunoSEQ multiplex PCR; TCRdb lists only in-frame clones, some missing. The sample lists 100,000 to 150,000 clones; 81% were seen once. Healthy bone marrow donors made up the donor group. This TCR came from a young man in good health and CMV-seropositive. The sequenced sample was PBMCs.

CDR3 region: CSVINVGLAGFDEQYF. As DNA, the CDR3 is TGCAGCGTTATAAACGTGGGACTAGCGGGATTTGACGAGCAGTACTTC. V usage is TRBV29-1 and J usage is TRBJ2-7; 13 bases are shared with TRBD2. CDR1 and CDR2 from the germline V gene are SQVTM and ANQGSEA. CDR3 length: 16 amino acids. V was clipped by 5 bases and J by 5 bases; unmatched bases: 12.